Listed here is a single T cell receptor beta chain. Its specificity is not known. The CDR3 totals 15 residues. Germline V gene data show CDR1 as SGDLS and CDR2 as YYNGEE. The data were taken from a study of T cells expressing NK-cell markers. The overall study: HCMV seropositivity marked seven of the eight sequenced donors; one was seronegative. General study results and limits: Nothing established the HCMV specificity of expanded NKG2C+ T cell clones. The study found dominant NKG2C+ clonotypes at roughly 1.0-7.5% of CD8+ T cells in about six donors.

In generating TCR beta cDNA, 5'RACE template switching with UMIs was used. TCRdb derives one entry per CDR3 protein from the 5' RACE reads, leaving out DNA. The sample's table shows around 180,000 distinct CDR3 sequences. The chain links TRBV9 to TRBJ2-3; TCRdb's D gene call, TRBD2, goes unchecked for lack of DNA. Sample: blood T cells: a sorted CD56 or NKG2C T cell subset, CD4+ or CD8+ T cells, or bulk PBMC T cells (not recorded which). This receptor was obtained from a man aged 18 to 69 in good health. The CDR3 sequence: CASSLTDYITDTQYF.